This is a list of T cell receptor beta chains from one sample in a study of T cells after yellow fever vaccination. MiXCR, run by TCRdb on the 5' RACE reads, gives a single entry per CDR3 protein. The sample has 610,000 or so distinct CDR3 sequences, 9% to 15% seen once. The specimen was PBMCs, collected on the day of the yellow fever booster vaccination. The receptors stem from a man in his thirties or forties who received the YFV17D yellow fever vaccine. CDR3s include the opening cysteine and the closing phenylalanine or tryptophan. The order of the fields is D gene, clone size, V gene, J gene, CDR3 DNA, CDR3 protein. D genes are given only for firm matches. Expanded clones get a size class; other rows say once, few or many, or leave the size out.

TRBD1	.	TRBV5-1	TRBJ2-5	TGCGCCAGCAGCTCAAACAGGGGGCAAGAGACCCAGTACTTC	CASSSNRGQETQYF
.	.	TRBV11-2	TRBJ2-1	TGTGCCAGCAGCTTAGGGCGGACCCGAGGGTCCAATGAGCAGTTCTTC	CASSLGRTRGSNEQFF
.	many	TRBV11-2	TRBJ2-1	TGTGCCAGCAGCAGGGACCAGGGATTCTATGAGCAGTTCTTC	CASSRDQGFYEQFF
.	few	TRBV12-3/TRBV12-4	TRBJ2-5	TGTGCCAGCAGTTTTGGGGTGGAGGGACACGCATCGGAGACCCAGTACTTC	CASSFGVEGHASETQYF
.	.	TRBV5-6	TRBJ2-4	TGTGCCAGCAGCTATGGGACAACCGAAAACATTCAGTACTTC	CASSYGTTENIQYF
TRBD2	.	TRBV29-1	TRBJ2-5	TGCAGCGTTGAAGCTAGCGGGATCGAGACCCAGTACTTC	CSVEASGIETQYF
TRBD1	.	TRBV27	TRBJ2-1	TGTGCCAGCTGTTTTGGCCGGGACCCGCGACAGGGAAGCTCCTACAATGAGCAGTTCTTC	CASCFGRDPRQGSSYNEQFF
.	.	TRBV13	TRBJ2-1	TGTGCCAGCAGGAATCAGAAGAGCTCCTACAATGAGCAGTTCTTC	CASRNQKSSYNEQFF
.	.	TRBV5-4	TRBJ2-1	TGTGCCAGCAGCTTGGTGCTTACTAATTCCTACAATGAGCAGTTCTTC	CASSLVLTNSYNEQFF
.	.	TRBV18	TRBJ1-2	TGTGCCAGCTCACCCTCTGGGGGACCCCTCGGCTACACCTTC	CASSPSGGPLGYTF
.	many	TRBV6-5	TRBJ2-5	TGTGCCAGCAGTTTTGGGGGGGCAAAAGAGACCCAGTACTTC	CASSFGGAKETQYF
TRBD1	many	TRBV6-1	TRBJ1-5	TGTGCCAGCAGCGTTGGACAGGGATCGTTTGAGCCCCAGCATTTT	CASSVGQGSFEPQHF
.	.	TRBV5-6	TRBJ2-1	TGTGCCAGCAGCTTGTTTGTGGGAGGTTCCTACAATGAGCAGTTCTTC	CASSLFVGGSYNEQFF
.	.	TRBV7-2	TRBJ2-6	TGTGCCAGCAGCAAAGACGGGGATTCGGGGGCCAACGTCCTGACTTTC	CASSKDGDSGANVLTF
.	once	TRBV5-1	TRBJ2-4	TGCGCCAGCAGCTTTCTCGGCAGGTTGAACATTCAGTACTTC	CASSFLGRLNIQYF
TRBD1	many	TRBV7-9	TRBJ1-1	TGTGCCAGCAGCCAGGGGGATACTGAAGCTTTCTTT	CASSQGDTEAFF
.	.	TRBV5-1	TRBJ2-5	TGCGCCAGCCGCACCGGGCCTTCGGACGCTCAAGAGACCCAGTACTTC	CASRTGPSDAQETQYF
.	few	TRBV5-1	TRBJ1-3	TGCGCCAGCAGCCCGGGACACGTCGGGGCCGCAGCTGGAAACACCATATATTTT	CASSPGHVGAAAGNTIYF
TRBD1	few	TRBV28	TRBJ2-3	TGTGCCAGCAGTACCCCGGGACAGGGTACAGATACGCAGTATTTT	CASSTPGQGTDTQYF
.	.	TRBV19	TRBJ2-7	TGTGCCAGTAGCCCACGGATGGGAAGCGAGCAGTACTTC	CASSPRMGSEQYF
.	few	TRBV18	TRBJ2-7	TGTGCCAGCTCACCACCGGTCGGGGGCGAGCAGTACTTC	CASSPPVGGEQYF
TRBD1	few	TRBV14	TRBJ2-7	TGTGCCAGCAGCCAGGTTTATACAGGGGGTTACGAGCAGTACTTC	CASSQVYTGGYEQYF
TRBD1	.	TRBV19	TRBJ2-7	TGTGCCAGTAGTTCGGGACAGGAATACGAGCAGTACTTC	CASSSGQEYEQYF
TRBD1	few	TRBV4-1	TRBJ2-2	TGCGCCAGTGGACAGGGGTTTCCCGGGGAGCTGTTTTTT	CASGQGFPGELFF
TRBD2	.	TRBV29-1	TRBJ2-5	TGCAGCGCGAATAGCGGGAGCTTCGAGACCCAGTACTTC	CSANSGSFETQYF
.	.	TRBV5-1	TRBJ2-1	TGCGCCAGCAGTAGAGGCGTGGGCCTACACAATGAGCAGTTCTTC	CASSRGVGLHNEQFF
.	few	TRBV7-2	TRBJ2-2	TGTGCCAGCAGCTTAGGGTCCCTGGGGATGGAGCTGTTTTTT	CASSLGSLGMELFF
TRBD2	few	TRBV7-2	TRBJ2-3	TGTGCCAGCAGCCTGCCCACTAGCGGGCGTGGCGGAGATACGCAGTATTTT	CASSLPTSGRGGDTQYF
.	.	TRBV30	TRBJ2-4	TGTGCCTGGAATGTCCGAGGAGGCCAGTACTTC	CAWNVRGGQYF
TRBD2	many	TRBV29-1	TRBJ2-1	TGCAGCGCCCGGGACTACGGGAATGAGCAGTTCTTC	CSARDYGNEQFF
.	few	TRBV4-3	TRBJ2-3	TGCGCCAGCAGCCAAGGGCATTCAGATACGCAGTATTTT	CASSQGHSDTQYF
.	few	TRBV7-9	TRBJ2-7	TGTGCCAGCAGCTCCCAGCCCGGCGAGCAGTACTTC	CASSSQPGEQYF
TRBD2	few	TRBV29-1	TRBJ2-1	TGCAGCTCCCTAGCGGCCTTCTACAATGAGCAGTTCTTC	CSSLAAFYNEQFF
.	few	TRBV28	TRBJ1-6	TGTGCCAGCAGCCTCAGCGATTCACCCCTCCACTTT	CASSLSDSPLHF
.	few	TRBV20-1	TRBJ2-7	TGCAGTGGACTGCCGGGACTGGACTACGAGCAGTACTTC	CSGLPGLDYEQYF
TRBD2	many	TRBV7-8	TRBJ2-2	TGTGCCAGCAGCTTAGAACTAGCGGACACCGGGGAGCTGTTTTTT	CASSLELADTGELFF